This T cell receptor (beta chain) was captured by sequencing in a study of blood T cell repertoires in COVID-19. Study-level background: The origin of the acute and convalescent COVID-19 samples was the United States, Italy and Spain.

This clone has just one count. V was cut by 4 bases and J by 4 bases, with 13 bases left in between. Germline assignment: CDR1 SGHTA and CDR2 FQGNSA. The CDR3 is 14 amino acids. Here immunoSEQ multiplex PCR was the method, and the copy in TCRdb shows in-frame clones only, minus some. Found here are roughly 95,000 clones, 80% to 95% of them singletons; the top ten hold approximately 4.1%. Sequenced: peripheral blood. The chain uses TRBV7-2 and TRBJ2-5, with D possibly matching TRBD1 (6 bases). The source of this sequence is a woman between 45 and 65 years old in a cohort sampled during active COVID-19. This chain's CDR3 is CASSYRDNRETQYF. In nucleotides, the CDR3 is TGTGCCAGCAGCTACCGGGACAATAGAGAGACCCAGTACTTC.